What follows are 16 T cell receptor beta chains derived from one specimen sequenced in a study of cytomegalovirus exposure and HLA in healthy donors. The PCR used 60 Vbeta and 13 Jbeta primers. Only in-frame clones appear in the TCRdb table, and some are missing; sequencing was by immunoSEQ multiplex PCR. The table records about 88,000 clones, about 90% of them present only once. Material for sequencing was PBMCs. The receptors stem from a man between 18 and 29 years old in good health and CMV-seronegative.

V usage is TRBV5-4 and J usage is TRBJ1-1, with D perhaps matching TRBD1 (5 bases). Germline V lookup: CDR1 SGHNT, CDR2 YYREEE (reference sequence). The CDR3 runs to 16 residues. V was trimmed by 1 base and J by 0 bases, leaving 13 bases between them. The CDR3 DNA sequence: TGTGCCAGCAGCTTGCGGAGGGGCGCCCTGAACACTGAAGCTTTCTTT. Protein product: CASSLRRGALNTEAFF.

CDR3 sequence: CASSPTGSYEQYF. CDR3 DNA sequence: TGTGCCAGCAGCCCGACAGGCTCCTACGAGCAGTACTTC. The V gene is TRBV7-9, the J gene TRBJ2-7; a possible D gene is TRBD1 (6 bases). Germline V gene data show CDR1 as SEHNR and CDR2 as FQNEAQ (reference sequence). This CDR3 contains 13 residues. V was shortened by 5 bases and J by 0 bases, with 8 bases between the two germline ends. The complete variable domain, with remaining parts taken from reference TRBV7-9 and TRBJ2-7, reads DTGVSQNPRHKITKRGQNVTFRCDPISEHNRLYWYRQTLGQGPEFLTYFQNEAQLEKSRLLSDRFSAERPKGSFSTLEIQRTEQGDSAMYLCASSPTGSYEQYFGPGTRLTVT.

This clone was picked up one time. The chain employs TRBV18 and TRBJ2-1, with D possibly being TRBD2 (7 bases). The V end was cut by 0 bases, the J end by 4 bases, with 22 bases between. The germline gives CDR1 KGHSH, CDR2 LQKENI. CDR3 length: 19 residues. In nucleotides, the CDR3 is TGTGCCAGCTCACCACCGGGGGGGCTAAGAAGACCTCCTTACAATGAGCAGTTCTTC. It encodes CASSPPGGLRRPPYNEQFF.

The chain is built from TRBV19 and TRBJ2-3; the D is unclear. The CDR3 is made up of 13 amino acids. V dropped 7 bases and J dropped 4 bases, with 12 bases sitting between them. CDR1 and CDR2 (germline): LNHDA, SQIVND (reference sequence). CDR3 sequence: CASKSLMADTQYF. The CDR3, as DNA: TGTGCCAGTAAATCCCTAATGGCAGATACGCAGTATTTT.

J is TRBJ2-2 and V is TRBV14; TRBD1 agrees at 9 bases. Germline CDR1 reads SGHDN; CDR2 reads FVKESK. The CDR3 extends over 15 amino acids. J gave up 6 bases and V 5 bases, and 7 bases lay outside the gene matches. The CDR3 sequence is CASSKTGQGAGELFF. The DNA of the CDR3 is TGTGCCAGCAGCAAAACGGGACAGGGCGCCGGGGAGCTGTTTTTT. Based on the CDR3 plus reference TRBV14 and TRBJ2-2, the full variable domain is EAGVTQFPSHSVIEKGQTVTLRCDPISGHDNLYWYRRVMGKEIKFLLHFVKESKQDESGMPNNRFLAERTGGTYSTLKVQPAELEDSGVYFCASSKTGQGAGELFFGEGSRLTVL.

This clone appeared once. V gene TRBV7-2 combines with J gene TRBJ2-1; a possible D gene is TRBD2 (6 bases). The V gene's germline CDR1 is SGHTA and CDR2 FQGNSA. V lost 4 bases to trimming and J lost 5 bases, with 15 bases between them. This CDR3 has 15 residues. As DNA, the CDR3 is TGTGCCAGCAGCTCCACGGGACTTTCTAACAATGAGCAGTTCTTC. Amino acid sequence: CASSSTGLSNNEQFF. The full variable domain, rest sourced from reference TRBV7-2 and TRBJ2-1, is GAGVSQSPSNKVTEKGKDVELRCDPISGHTALYWYRQSLGQGLEFLIYFQGNSAPDKSGLPSDRFSAERTGGSVSTLTIQRTQQEDSAVYLCASSSTGLSNNEQFFGPGTRLTVL.

The rearrangement uses TRBV21-1 and TRBJ2-1; the table assigns TRBD2, which was not confirmed against the DNA. TRBV21-1 is a listed pseudogene. CDR3 length equals 20 residues. The CDR3 loop is CASSKVRLAGAPSSYNEQFF. The CDR3, as DNA: TGTGCCAGCAGCAAAGTTCGGCTAGCGGGAGCCCCGTCCTCCTACAATGAGCAGTTCTTC.

This chain connects TRBV9 to TRBJ1-2, with TRBD1 identical over 8 bases. The CDR3 spans 13 residues. V lost 4 bases, J lost 5 bases, and 4 bases stayed unmatched. Germline V gene lookup returns CDR1 SGDLS and CDR2 YYNGEE. CDR3 amino acids: CASSFRQGYGYTF. CDR3 nucleotides: TGTGCCAGCAGCTTTCGACAGGGGTATGGCTACACCTTC. Complete variable domain (other parts from reference TRBV9 and TRBJ1-2): DSGVTQTPKHLITATGQRVTLRCSPRSGDLSVYWYQQSLDQGLQFLIQYYNGEERAKGNILERFSAQQFPDLHSELNLSSLELGDSALYFCASSFRQGYGYTFGSGTRLTVV.

The chain's CDR3 is CASKEREETDTQYF. The CDR3 coding sequence is TGTGCCAGCAAAGAGCGGGAGGAGACAGATACGCAGTATTTT. This chain links TRBV6-4 with TRBJ2-3, with TRBD2 matching 9 bases. The CDR3 covers 14 residues. V was clipped by 7 bases and J by 3 bases; unmatched bases: 5. From germline, CDR1 is MRHNA and CDR2 SNTAGT.

The J gene is TRBJ2-1, the V gene TRBV4-1, with D possibly matching TRBD1 (6 bases). Trimming pared 1 base from V and 8 bases from J, leaving 9 bases between. Looked up from germline, CDR1 is MGHRA and CDR2 is YSYEKL. The CDR3 sequence is 13 residues long. CDR3 in amino acids: CASSQASGDEQFF. The CDR3 DNA reads TGCGCCAGCAGCCAAGCCTCAGGGGATGAGCAGTTCTTC.

In its sample, this clone was seen once. At one end the junction does not follow the germline gene, possibly because of a read error. This chain links TRBV5-6 with TRBJ2-2, with D perhaps matching TRBD2 (6 bases). This CDR3 spans 17 amino acids. The germline CDR1 and CDR2 sequences are SGHDT and YYEEEE. Here the CDR3 reads CASSLGSGSGGTGELFF. The CDR3 nucleotides are TGTGCCAGCAGTTTGGGGTCCGGGAGTGGCGGCACCGGGGAGCTGTTTTTT.

This clone has more than one count but fewer than ten. The chain recombines TRBV9 with TRBJ2-7, with 7 bases aligning to TRBD1. There are 15 residues in the CDR3. Germline values: CDR1 SGDLS, CDR2 YYNGEE. The V and J ends lost 0 bases and 2 bases, in that order; junction bases with no gene match: 5. In DNA form, the CDR3 reads TGTGCCAGCAGCGTAGGCCTCACAGGGGCCTACGAGCAGTACTTC. The encoded protein is CASSVGLTGAYEQYF.

This clone was found once. The genes are TRBV28 and TRBJ2-7, with 7 bases fitting TRBD1. The CDR3 runs 14 residues. V shed 9 bases and J 2 bases; nucleotides not matched to a gene: 10. The germline V gene encodes CDR1 MDHEN and CDR2 SYDVKM. Here the CDR3 reads CASSPPGTAYEQYF. The CDR3 region has the DNA TGTGCCAGTAGTCCCCCCGGGACAGCCTACGAGCAGTACTTC.

The rearrangement links TRBV7-9 to TRBJ2-5; D not resolved. The end of the DNA fits TRBJ2-7 better, so the J call may be wrong. This CDR3 has 13 residues. The germline V gene has CDR1 SEHNR and CDR2 FQNEAQ (reference sequence). CDR3 region: CASSPRLGYEQYF. The CDR3 nucleotides are TGTGCCAGCAGCCCCCGACTTGGTTACGAGCAGTACTTC.

This rearrangement joins TRBV5-6 to TRBJ2-7; D is unresolved. CDR3 length: 14 residues. The germline V gene has CDR1 SGHDT and CDR2 YYEEEE. V was pared by 1 base and J by 0 bases, with 8 bases between. Here the CDR3 DNA reads TGTGCCAGCAGCTTGACAGTGAGCTCCTACGAGCAGTACTTC. Its protein is CASSLTVSSYEQYF.

The V and J genes are TRBV19 and TRBJ2-7; 7 bases line up with TRBD2. The CDR3 loop spans 13 amino acids. V lost 3 bases to trimming and J lost 5 bases; unmatched junction nucleotides: 4. Germline V lookup: CDR1 LNHDA, CDR2 SQIVND (reference sequence). Here the CDR3 reads CASSIGRENEQYF. The DNA for the CDR3 is TGTGCCAGTAGTATCGGGCGGGAGAACGAGCAGTACTTC.